This TCR beta chain was observed in a study of blood T cell repertoires in COVID-19. Study in general: PBMCs, B-cell-depleted T cells, or T cells provided the cDNA or gDNA that made up the material.

The authors' processing: Reference gene primers were amplified, and this amplification served to estimate nucleated cell counts. Sequencing was performed with immunoSEQ multiplex PCR; in TCRdb, only in-frame clones are kept and a portion is missing. Clone size and the V and J calls come from that table; the DNA yielded D and trimming. Of 250,000 or so clones in the sample, about 80% were seen once. Participants' own reports of clinical history determined their cohort assignment. V lost 8 bases and J 0 bases, leaving 14 bases between the germline ends. The CDR3 consists of 14 residues. Germline V CDR1 and CDR2: MDHEN, SYDVKM.

V is TRBV28 and J is TRBJ2-7; D remains unclear. The clonotype comes from a middle-aged man who had recovered from COVID-19. Specimen: PBMCs or T cells enriched from blood (not recorded which). CDR3 in amino acids: CASSRERSSYEQYF. CDR3 DNA: TGTGCCAGCTCCCGCGAGAGGAGCTCCTACGAGCAGTACTTC. The entire variable domain, with the rest obtained from reference TRBV28 and TRBJ2-7, is as follows: DVKVTQSSRYLVKRTGEKVFLECVQDMDHENMFWYRQDPGLGLRLIYFSYDVKMKEKGDIPEGYSVSREKKERFSLILESASTNQTSMYLCASSRERSSYEQYFGPGTRLTVT.